This section outlines one T cell receptor beta chain sequence together with its context. Antigen specificity is unknown. These data come from a study of T cell responses to AZD1222 COVID-19 vaccine. Sequencing used immunoSEQ multiplex PCR; TCRdb keeps in-frame clones, though not all of them. The sample has fewer than 50,000 clones, 90% seen once. Study-wide findings and caveats: Per reports, nearly half of all spike-specific TCRs target regions that are unmutated in variants. It should be noted that donors were predominantly white British and more often female, and clonal diversity was possibly underestimated. Spike-specific TCR depth and breadth grew after two AZD1222 doses.

The V and J ends lost 5 bases and 8 bases respectively, with 13 bases between them. The CDR3 is 13 amino acids. The germline CDR1 and CDR2 sequences are SGHTS and YDEGEE. The sequences come from peripheral blood, collected 28 days after the second AZD1222 dose. The V gene is TRBV5-8, the J gene TRBJ1-4; perhaps TRBD1 as D (5 bases). The source of this sequence is an adult who received the AZD1222 COVID-19 vaccine. The CDR3 spells CASRGQGGEKLFF. CDR3 bases: TGTGCCAGCAGGGGGCAGGGAGGAGAAAAACTGTTTTTT.